This T cell receptor beta chain was profiled in a study of shared clonotypes between healthy human individuals. Whole-study results and caveats: Rarefaction gave evidence that sorted-subset sequencing remained incomplete despite large depth.

Over several immunoSEQ plates, each subset's genomic DNA was distributed in even portions. Source study methods: Owing to the provision of junction-only sequences devoid of quality scores by immunoSEQ, filtering differed. Sequencing was performed with immunoSEQ multiplex PCR; in TCRdb, only in-frame clones are kept and a portion is missing. The V and J calls and the clone size are those of that table, but D and trimming were determined from the DNA. This sample has about 2.1 million clones, with 93% found just once. V trimming: 5 bases; J trimming: 6 bases; junction bases outside the gene matches: 11. Germline CDR1 and CDR2: SEHNR and FQNEAQ (reference sequence). CDR3 size: 16 residues. Selected positively for CCR7 and CD45RO-negative, naive CD8 cells excluded terminally differentiated effector memory CD45RA+ cells. The study drew all its donors from Caucasian adults living in Nashville, Tennessee.

This clone was detected only once. Antigen unknown. This TCR was recovered from a man aged 18-30 years in good health. Some clones in this sample may be carry-over from other donors' samples. The specimen sequenced was naive CD8+ T cells from PBMCs. The rearrangement links TRBV7-9 to TRBJ2-3, with TRBD1 matching over 10 bases. The CDR3 coding sequence is TGTGCCAGCAGCCCCCCTGGGACAGGGGACGGGGATACGCAGTATTTT. Its protein is CASSPPGTGDGDTQYF.